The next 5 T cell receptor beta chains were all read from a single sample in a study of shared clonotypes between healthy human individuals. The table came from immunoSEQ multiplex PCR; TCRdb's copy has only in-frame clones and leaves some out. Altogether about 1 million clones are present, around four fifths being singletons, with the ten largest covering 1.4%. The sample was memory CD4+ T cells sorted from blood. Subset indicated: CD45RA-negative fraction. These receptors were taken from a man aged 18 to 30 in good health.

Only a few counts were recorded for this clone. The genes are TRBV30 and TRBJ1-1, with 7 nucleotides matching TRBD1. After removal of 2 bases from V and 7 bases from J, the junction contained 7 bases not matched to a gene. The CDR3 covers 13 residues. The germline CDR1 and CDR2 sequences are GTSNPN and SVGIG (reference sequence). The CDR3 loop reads CAWSPGQRYEAFF. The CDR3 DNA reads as TGTGCCTGGAGTCCGGGACAGCGTTATGAAGCTTTCTTT.

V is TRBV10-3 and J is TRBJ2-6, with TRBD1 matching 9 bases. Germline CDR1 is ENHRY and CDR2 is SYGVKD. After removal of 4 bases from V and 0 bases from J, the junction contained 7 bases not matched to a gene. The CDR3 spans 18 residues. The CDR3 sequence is CAISVVGTGNSGANVLTF. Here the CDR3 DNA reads TGTGCCATCAGTGTGGTCGGGACAGGGAACTCTGGGGCCAACGTCCTGACTTTC.

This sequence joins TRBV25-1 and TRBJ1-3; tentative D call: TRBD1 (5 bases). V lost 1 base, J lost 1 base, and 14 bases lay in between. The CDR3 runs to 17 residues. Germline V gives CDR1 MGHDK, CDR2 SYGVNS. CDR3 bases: TGTGCCAGCAGTGAATGGGGGGGGTGGAAATCTGGAAACACCATATATTTT. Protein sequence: CASSEWGGWKSGNTIYF.

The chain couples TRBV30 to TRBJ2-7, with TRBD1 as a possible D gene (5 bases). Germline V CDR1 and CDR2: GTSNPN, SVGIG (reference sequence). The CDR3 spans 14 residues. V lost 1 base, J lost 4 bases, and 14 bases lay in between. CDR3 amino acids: CAWSALIGAYEQYF. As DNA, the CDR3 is TGTGCCTGGAGTGCGTTGATAGGGGCTTACGAGCAGTACTTC.

In DNA form, the CDR3 reads TGTGCCAGCAGTGAGTCCTCCCTTGGGGGGACCGGGGAGCTGTTTTTT. Its translation: CASSESSLGGTGELFF. The chain couples TRBV7-2 to TRBJ2-2; TRBD2 is a possible D gene (6 bases). The CDR3 loop spans 16 amino acids. Germline V lookup: CDR1 SGHTA, CDR2 FQGNSA. V lost 6 bases and J 5 bases, leaving 19 bases between the germline ends.